This T cell receptor beta chain came from a study of T-cell reconstitution after alpha-beta-depleted transplantation in children. CDR1 is SGHRS, CDR2 YFSETQ, per germline. Trimming cost V 1 base and J 2 bases; bases outside gene matches: 5. This CDR3 comprises 16 residues. Study outcomes and limitations: T-cell numbers and diversity, one year after transplant, stemmed largely from T cells that were newly produced. Reportedly, alpha-beta T cells present about two months post-transplant originated from several hundred expanded clones of graft origin.

Unique molecular identifiers tagged the TCRbeta library. TCRdb reprocessed the PCR reads with MiXCR, giving one entry per CDR3 protein. Among 500,000 or so distinct CDR3 sequences listed, around 10% were seen once. With regard to this clonotype: The target antigen is unknown.

The clonotype originates from a female patient aged 2 to 10 who had a stem cell transplant for aplastic anemia, so the T cells may come from the graft donor. The sample here was PBMCs, mostly from graft donor cells, taken 180 days after TCRalphabeta/CD19-depleted stem cell transplant. The V gene is TRBV5-1, the J gene TRBJ2-5; the match to TRBD2 covers 10 bases. CDR3: CASSLRPSGRQETQYF. The CDR3 nucleotides read TGCGCCAGCAGCTTGCGGCCTAGCGGGAGACAAGAGACCCAGTACTTC.